The clone carrying this T cell receptor beta chain was detected only once. The antigen is not known. The PCR had 60 Vbeta and 13 Jbeta primers. Generated by immunoSEQ multiplex PCR, the TCRdb table keeps only in-frame clones and is missing some. Here the sample spans roughly 130,000 clones, about 80% being singletons. This record comes from a study of cytomegalovirus exposure and HLA in healthy donors. Study in general: Approximately 85 million unique TCRs from HLA-typed donors made up an early data release. For the approximately 400 genotyped donors, more than 80% fell within the Caucasian-associated ancestry cluster.

Points from the study as a whole: Later work found most CMV-associated TCR beta chains apparently HLA-restricted. A later analysis associated 15,000 to 20,000 TCR beta sequences with HLA alleles at a 0.05 false discovery rate.

Germline assignment: CDR1 MNHEY and CDR2 SVGAGI. V shed 6 bases, J shed 6 bases, and the junction held 12 bases outside the gene matches. CDR3 size: 15 residues. This chain joins TRBV6-5 and TRBJ1-1, with TRBD1 matching over 8 bases. The sequence came from a human donor in good health. The source material was PBMCs. CDR3 region: CASSDKDRVRSEAFF. CDR3 nucleotides: TGTGCCAGCAGCGACAAGGACAGGGTACGGTCTGAAGCTTTCTTT.